This T cell receptor beta chain is from a study of a mutant IDH1 vaccine in newly diagnosed glioma. Turning to the study itself: Initiation of the vaccine course occurred 4-6 weeks after radiotherapy alone, or alongside temozolomide cycles. Previous care, which was radiotherapy, temozolomide, or both, most often involved both.

As concerns this clone: Its target is unknown.

Trimming took 6 bases from V and 3 from J; bases not matched to a gene: 5. This CDR3 is built from 14 residues. Germline values: CDR1 SGHRS, CDR2 YFSETQ. The time point denotes: week 5, during vaccination. With topical imiquimod, each dose of the vaccine consisted of 300 ug of mutant IDH1 20-mer peptide. This table comes from immunoSEQ multiplex PCR, and its TCRdb copy is limited to in-frame clones, with some not included. The table lists tens of thousands of clones, roughly 78% of them singletons. This TCR was recovered from a woman in her 40s with glioma. The sample consisted of PBMCs, taken from a glioma patient whose treatment included an IDH1 peptide vaccine. The chain uses TRBV5-1 and TRBJ2-3, with 9 bases lining up with TRBD1. The CDR3 DNA follows: TGCGCCAGCACTAGACAGGGGGGTACAGATACGCAGTATTTT. Protein sequence: CASTRQGGTDTQYF.